These 9 T cell receptor beta chains originate from one sample sequenced in a study of cytomegalovirus exposure and HLA in healthy donors. It was with 60 Vbeta and 13 Jbeta primers that the PCR ran. The protocol was immunoSEQ multiplex PCR, while the TCRdb copy is restricted to in-frame clones and leaves out a portion. The sample consists of about 130,000 clones, about two thirds of them appearing once. The source material was PBMCs. The receptors were sampled from a human donor in good health.

This clone was seen a few times. CDR3 in DNA: TGCGCCAGCAGCTCGGGACTAGCGGGAGGGTCCTCCACAGATACGCAGTATTTT. It encodes CASSSGLAGGSSTDTQYF. The chain couples TRBV5-1 to TRBJ2-3; the match to TRBD2 covers 16 bases. Germline V gene data show CDR1 as SGHRS and CDR2 as YFSETQ. This CDR3 region has 18 residues. Unmatched junction bases numbered 6, after V lost 3 bases and J lost 2 bases. Looking up the rest from reference TRBV5-1 and TRBJ2-3 gives the full variable domain: KAGVTQTPRYLIKTRGQQVTLSCSPISGHRSVSWYQQTPGQGLQFLFEYFSETQRNKGNFPGRFSGRQFSNSRSEMNVSTLELGDSALYLCASSSGLAGGSSTDTQYFGPGTRLTVL.

Concerning this clone: The germline gene is not matched at one end of the junction; a read error may be the cause. The rearrangement uses TRBV7-9 and TRBJ2-6, with 7 positions matching TRBD2. The CDR3 has 16 residues. CDR1 is SEHNR, CDR2 FQNEAQ, per germline (reference sequence). For the CDR3, the DNA is TGTTCCAGCCCGATCGGGGGAGGGACTGGGGCCAACGTCCTGACTTTC. It is translated as CSSPIGGGTGANVLTF.

The J gene is TRBJ1-2, the V gene TRBV27; D gene unclear. Germline V CDR1 and CDR2: MNHEY, SMNVEV (reference sequence). This CDR3 contains 12 residues. The V end lost 6 bases, the J end lost 0 bases, and 5 bases lay between the germline ends. The CDR3, as DNA: TGTGCCAGCAGACATACTAACTATGGCTACACCTTC. Its translation: CASRHTNYGYTF.

The rearrangement uses TRBV5-4 and TRBJ2-5; a possible D gene is TRBD1 (5 bases). CDR3 length: 15 amino acids. Germline V lookup: CDR1 SGHNT, CDR2 YYREEE (reference sequence). Trimming removed 4 bases at V and 7 bases at J, with 20 bases between. DNA for the CDR3: TGTGCCAGCAGCAAAGCCGACAGCCACGAAGGGACCCAGTACTTC. This codes for CASSKADSHEGTQYF.

The rearrangement joins TRBV6-1 to TRBJ2-6, with unresolved D. Germline V gene sequence: CDR1 MNHNS, CDR2 SASEGT. V was clipped by 4 bases and J by 1 base, with 5 bases between them. The CDR3 loop spans 14 amino acids. The CDR3 protein is CASSGQSGANVLTF. Written as DNA, the CDR3 is TGTGCCAGCAGTGGACAATCTGGGGCCAACGTCCTGACTTTC.

This chain uses TRBV7-2 with TRBJ2-7; possible D gene TRBD1, 5 bases. V was trimmed by 5 bases and J by 5 bases, leaving 19 bases between them. This CDR3 comprises 15 residues. Germline values: CDR1 SGHTA, CDR2 FQGNSA. Here the CDR3 reads CASSPLQGTRDEQYF. The CDR3 DNA reads as TGTGCCAGCAGCCCTCTTCAGGGTACCCGCGACGAGCAGTACTTC.

V usage is TRBV30 and J usage is TRBJ1-4; 11 bases map to TRBD1. V shed 4 bases and J 10 bases; nucleotides not matched to a gene: 14. The CDR3 has 16 amino acids. CDR1 GTSNPN and CDR2 SVGIG come from the germline V gene (reference sequence). Here the CDR3 reads CAWTAGTGGSAGKLFF. The CDR3 DNA reads TGTGCCTGGACCGCCGGGACAGGGGGGTCGGCAGGAAAACTGTTTTTT.

V gene TRBV4-1 combines with J gene TRBJ2-6; TRBD1 might be the D (5 bases). CDR3 length: 17 amino acids. Germline values: CDR1 MGHRA, CDR2 YSYEKL. Trimming pared 0 bases from V and 0 bases from J, leaving 9 bases between. The CDR3: CASSQDNRPSGANVLTF. The CDR3 DNA reads as TGCGCCAGCAGCCAAGATAACAGGCCCTCTGGGGCCAACGTCCTGACTTTC.

The chain employs TRBV5-4 and TRBJ2-2; maybe TRBD2 (5 bases). The germline CDR1 and CDR2 sequences are SGHNT and YYREEE (reference sequence). Trimming shortened V by 6 bases and J by 5 bases, and 20 bases separated the two germline ends. The CDR3 is made up of 16 amino acids. The CDR3 spells CASTLEGPRATGELFF. The CDR3 region has the DNA TGTGCCAGCACCCTAGAGGGTCCTAGAGCGACCGGGGAGCTGTTTTTT.